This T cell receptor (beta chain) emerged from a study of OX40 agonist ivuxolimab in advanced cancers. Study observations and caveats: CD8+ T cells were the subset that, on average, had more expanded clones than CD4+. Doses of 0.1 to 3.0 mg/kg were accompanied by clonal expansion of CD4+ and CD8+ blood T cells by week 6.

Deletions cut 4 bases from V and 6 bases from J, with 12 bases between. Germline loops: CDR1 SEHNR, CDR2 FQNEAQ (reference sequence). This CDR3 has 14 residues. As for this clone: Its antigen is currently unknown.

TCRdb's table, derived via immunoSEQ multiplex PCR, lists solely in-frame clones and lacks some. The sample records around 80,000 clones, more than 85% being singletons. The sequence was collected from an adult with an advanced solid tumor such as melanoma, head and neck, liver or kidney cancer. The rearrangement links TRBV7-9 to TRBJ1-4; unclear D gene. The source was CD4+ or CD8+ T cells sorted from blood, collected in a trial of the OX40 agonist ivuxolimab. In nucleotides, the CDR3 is TGTGCCAGCAGCTCCTCAGGCTGGCATGAAAAACTGTTTTTT. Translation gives CASSSSGWHEKLFF.